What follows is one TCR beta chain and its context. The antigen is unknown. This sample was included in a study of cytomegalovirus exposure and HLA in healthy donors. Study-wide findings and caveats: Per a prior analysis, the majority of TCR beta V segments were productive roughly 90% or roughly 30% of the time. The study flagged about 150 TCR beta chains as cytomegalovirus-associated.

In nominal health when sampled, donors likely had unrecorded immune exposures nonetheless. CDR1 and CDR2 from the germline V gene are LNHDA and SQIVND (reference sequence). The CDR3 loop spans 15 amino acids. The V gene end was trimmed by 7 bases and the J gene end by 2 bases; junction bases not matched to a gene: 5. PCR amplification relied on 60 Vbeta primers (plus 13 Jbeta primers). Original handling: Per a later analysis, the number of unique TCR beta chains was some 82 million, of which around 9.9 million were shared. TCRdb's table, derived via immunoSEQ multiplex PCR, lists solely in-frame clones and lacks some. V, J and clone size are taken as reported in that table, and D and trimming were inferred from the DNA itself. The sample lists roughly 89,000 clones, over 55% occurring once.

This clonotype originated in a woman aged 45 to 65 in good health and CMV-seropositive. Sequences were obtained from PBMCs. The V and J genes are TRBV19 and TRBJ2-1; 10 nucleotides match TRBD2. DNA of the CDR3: TGTGCCAGTACCCTTACTAGCGGGACCTACAATGAGCAGTTCTTC. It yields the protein CASTLTSGTYNEQFF.